Shown below are 31 T cell receptor beta chains from a single sample sequenced in a study of blood T cell repertoires in COVID-19. The repertoire was sequenced with immunoSEQ multiplex PCR; TCRdb's copy has only in-frame clones and lacks some. The sample consists of over 150,000 clones, roughly 81% of them appearing once. The sample taken for sequencing was peripheral blood. The receptors were sampled from an elderly woman with COVID-19, enrolled during active disease.

The CDR3 DNA reads as TGTGCCAGCTCACCTCGGTACAGGGGGGGGCCGGATACGCAGTATTTT. Its translation: CASSPRYRGGPDTQYF. This chain joins TRBV18 and TRBJ2-3; D perhaps matches TRBD1 (8 bases). Trimming removed 3 bases at V and 6 bases at J, with 19 bases between. The CDR3 runs to 16 residues. CDR1 KGHSH and CDR2 LQKENI come from the germline V gene.

The chain links TRBV10-1 to TRBJ1-1; tentatively, D is TRBD1 (6 bases). From germline, CDR1 is WNHNN and CDR2 SYGVQD (reference sequence). This CDR3 has 15 residues. Trimming removed 8 bases from V and 1 base from J, with 17 bases in between. CDR3 sequence: CASAGGRGANTEAFF. CDR3 nucleotides: TGCGCCAGCGCGGGGGGCAGGGGAGCGAACACTGAAGCTTTCTTT.

This clone was observed a single time. The chain combines TRBV7-3 with TRBJ2-2; 9 nucleotides align to TRBD2. Germline values: CDR1 SGHTA, CDR2 FQGTGA. With 3 bases clipped from V and 2 bases from J, the junction kept 4 bases outside the gene matches. This CDR3 is built from 16 residues. The CDR3 DNA follows: TGTGCCAGCAGCTTGCAGCGGGGGGAAAACACCGGGGAGCTGTTTTTT. This sequence encodes CASSLQRGENTGELFF.

Only a few counts were recorded for this clone. In DNA form, the CDR3 reads TGTGCCAGTAGTAGAACCCCCTCTATCGAGCAGTACTTC. The encoded protein is CASSRTPSIEQYF. The chain links TRBV19 to TRBJ2-7; no definite D call. The germline V gene encodes CDR1 LNHDA and CDR2 SQIVND (reference sequence). CDR3 size: 13 residues. V was clipped by 4 bases and J by 6 bases, with 13 bases between them.

In this sample, this clone turned up a few times. This chain joins TRBV7-3 and TRBJ2-1, with D tentatively TRBD1 (6 bases). This CDR3 is 16 amino acids long. The V gene lost 5 bases and the J gene lost 1 base, with 15 bases spanning the gap. Germline values: CDR1 SGHTA, CDR2 FQGTGA. The CDR3 DNA reads TGTGCCAGCAGCAAAGCCCCAGGGGCATCCTACAATGAGCAGTTCTTC. Translating gives CASSKAPGASYNEQFF.

This clone is a singleton in its sample. This chain uses TRBV30 with TRBJ2-7; 11 bases map to TRBD1. The length of the CDR3 is 14 residues. Germline assignment: CDR1 GTSNPN and CDR2 SVGIG (reference sequence). V gave up 3 bases and J gave up 5 bases; unmatched junction bases: 6. The CDR3 DNA sequence: TGTGCCTGGAGCCAGGGGACAGGGGGGCACGAGCAGTACTTC. Translated: CAWSQGTGGHEQYF.

The chain couples TRBV10-3 to TRBJ2-5; 12 bases align to TRBD2. CDR1 and CDR2 (germline): ENHRY, SYGVKD. V was clipped by 4 bases and J by 5 bases; unmatched bases: 5. This CDR3 comprises 15 residues. The DNA for the CDR3 is TGTGCCATCAGTGTTTCTAGCGGGGGGGCGGAGACCCAGTACTTC. This codes for CAISVSSGGAETQYF.

The CDR3 loop reads CASSTWLAQPQHF. The DNA of the CDR3 is TGTGCCAGCAGCACGTGGCTCGCTCAGCCCCAGCATTTT. V usage is TRBV28 and J usage is TRBJ1-5; D gene ambiguous. Germline values: CDR1 MDHEN, CDR2 SYDVKM. The CDR3 consists of 13 residues. The V end lost 6 bases, the J end lost 6 bases, and 12 bases lay between the germline ends.

This clone appeared a single time. The genes are TRBV7-9 and TRBJ2-7; 9 nucleotides match TRBD1. V was clipped by 5 bases and J by 4 bases; unmatched bases: 12. CDR3 size: 16 residues. Germline V CDR1 and CDR2: SEHNR, FQNEAQ (reference sequence). The CDR3 DNA reads as TGTGCCAGCAGCGCTGAATCCGGGACAGGGAGTTACGAGCAGTACTTC. Amino acid sequence: CASSAESGTGSYEQYF.

This chain connects TRBV5-4 to TRBJ2-7; 7 bases are shared with TRBD1. Germline loops: CDR1 SGHNT, CDR2 YYREEE (reference sequence). The CDR3 extends over 16 amino acids. V trimming: 0 bases; J trimming: 2 bases; junction bases outside the gene matches: 8. CDR3 bases: TGTGCCAGCAGCTTGGGAGGTGGCCAGGGGGCCTACGAGCAGTACTTC. This sequence encodes CASSLGGGQGAYEQYF.

The chain recombines TRBV30 with TRBJ1-2; possibly TRBD1 for D (5 bases). The germline V gene encodes CDR1 GTSNPN and CDR2 SVGIG (reference sequence). Between the trimmed V and J ends, which lost 4 bases and 2 bases, there was a span of 8 bases. This CDR3 contains 12 residues. CDR3 protein: CAWTPGNYGYTF. The CDR3 DNA is TGTGCCTGGACCCCAGGGAACTATGGCTACACCTTC.

V usage is TRBV10-3 and J usage is TRBJ2-1; 11 nucleotides align to TRBD2. Germline V lookup: CDR1 ENHRY, CDR2 SYGVKD. CDR3 length: 17 residues. V was pared by 5 bases and J by 8 bases, with 14 bases of the junction left unmatched. CDR3 DNA: TGTGCCATCAGTCGACTAGCGGGAAGTCTGGGTGGCGATGAGCAGTTCTTC. It codes for CAISRLAGSLGGDEQFF.

The rearrangement joins TRBV5-6 to TRBJ2-2, with D possibly TRBD1 on 6 matching bases. CDR1 and CDR2 (germline): SGHDT, YYEEEE. The CDR3 loop spans 16 amino acids. Trimming shortened V by 4 bases and J by 7 bases, and 20 bases separated the two germline ends. CDR3 sequence (DNA): TGTGCCAGCAGCCTAAACAGGGCTATTTTCCACGGGGAGCTGTTTTTT. It specifies CASSLNRAIFHGELFF.

This clone was found once. The chain couples TRBV29-1 to TRBJ2-3; weak D call: TRBD1 (7 bases). The CDR3 is 15 amino acids. In germline, CDR1 is SQVTM, CDR2 ANQGSEA. The V end was cut by 6 bases, the J end by 1 base, with 17 bases between. CDR3 DNA sequence: TGCAGCGTAGCAAGACAGGGAGGAGGCACAGATACGCAGTATTTT. Amino acids: CSVARQGGGTDTQYF.

In its sample, this clone was seen a few times. The rearrangement links TRBV28 to TRBJ1-6; possibly TRBD1 for D (5 bases). V lost 5 bases, J lost 7 bases, and 15 bases lay in between. The CDR3 runs 15 residues. CDR1 MDHEN and CDR2 SYDVKM come from the germline V gene. As DNA, the CDR3 is TGTGCCAGCAGTACCTTGGGGGGACCGAATTCACCCCTCCACTTT. Residues: CASSTLGGPNSPLHF.

The chain joins TRBV10-3 to TRBJ1-5; a possible D gene is TRBD1 (6 bases). This CDR3 has 16 amino acids. CDR1 is ENHRY and CDR2 is SYGVKD in the germline V gene. The V end lost 0 bases, the J end lost 2 bases, and 11 bases lay between the germline ends. The CDR3 DNA follows: TGTGCCATCAGTGAGTCTATAGGGACACGCAATCAGCCCCAGCATTTT. Translated: CAISESIGTRNQPQHF.

The chain joins TRBV7-2 to TRBJ1-6, with a weak D call TRBD1 (5 bases). V lost 6 bases and J 10 bases, leaving 10 bases between the germline ends. Germline CDR1 SGHTA, CDR2 FQGNSA. The CDR3 is made up of 12 amino acids. The CDR3 nucleotides are TGTGCCAGCAGTTCCGGACACTCACCCCTCCACTTT. This translates into CASSSGHSPLHF.

J is TRBJ2-2 and V is TRBV27; D is possibly TRBD1 (7 bases). V was shortened by 5 bases and J by 4 bases, with 17 bases between the two germline ends. The CDR3 has 16 amino acids. Germline V gives CDR1 MNHEY, CDR2 SMNVEV (reference sequence). DNA for the CDR3: TGTGCCAGCAGTAAGCGACTAGGGGGCTCCACCGGGGAGCTGTTTTTT. Translation gives CASSKRLGGSTGELFF.

This sequence joins TRBV18 and TRBJ2-2, with D perhaps matching TRBD1 (5 bases). Between the trimmed V and J ends, which lost 3 bases and 1 base, there was a span of 9 bases. The CDR3 covers 15 residues. Germline loops: CDR1 KGHSH, CDR2 LQKENI. CDR3: CASSPSRGNTGELFF. CDR3 DNA sequence: TGTGCCAGCTCACCCTCTAGGGGGAACACCGGGGAGCTGTTTTTT.

CDR3 coding DNA: TGTGCCAGCAGTTCTTATTTTCCTAACTATGGCTACACCTTC. It is translated as CASSSYFPNYGYTF. V is TRBV6-5 and J is TRBJ1-2; the D is unclear. V lost 4 bases and J lost 0, with 9 bases in between. Germline V gives CDR1 MNHEY, CDR2 SVGAGI. The CDR3 consists of 14 residues.

CDR3 nucleotides: TGTGCCAGCAGCCCCCGGGACAGGAACTATGGCTACACCTTC. Residues: CASSPRDRNYGYTF. V usage is TRBV4-2 and J usage is TRBJ1-2, with 8 bases aligning to TRBD1. The CDR3 contains 14 residues. CDR1 and CDR2 (germline): LGHNA, YNFKEQ. The V gene end was trimmed by 4 bases and the J gene end by 2 bases; junction bases not matched to a gene: 3.

This chain links TRBV4-2 with TRBJ2-7, with TRBD1 identical over 8 bases. The CDR3 has 12 amino acids. V gave up 4 bases and J gave up 12 bases; unmatched junction bases: 8. The germline CDR1 and CDR2 sequences are LGHNA and YNFKEQ. The CDR3 DNA reads TGTGCCAGCAGCCCTCCGTCGGACAGGGTGTACTTC. Protein sequence: CASSPPSDRVYF.

This chain's CDR3 is CASRRAWDQPQHF. CDR3 DNA sequence: TGTGCCAGCAGGAGGGCTTGGGATCAGCCCCAGCATTTT. This chain uses TRBV2 with TRBJ1-5; no reliable D call. The germline V gene has CDR1 SNHLY and CDR2 FYNNEI. The length of the CDR3 is 13 residues. The ends were cut back, 6 bases at V and 5 bases at J, with 11 bases in the middle.

The rearrangement links TRBV28 to TRBJ1-6; TRBD1 might be the D (6 bases). Per germline, CDR1 MDHEN and CDR2 SYDVKM. The length of the CDR3 is 16 residues. Trimming stripped 6 bases from V and 3 bases from J, with 15 bases between. CDR3 in DNA: TGTGCCAGCAGCCCGAACAGGGTTGGCTATAATTCACCCCTCCACTTT. Amino acids: CASSPNRVGYNSPLHF.

A few counts support this clone. The chain recombines TRBV18 with TRBJ2-2; 10 bases match TRBD1. CDR3 length: 17 amino acids. Germline-derived CDR1 and CDR2 are KGHSH and LQKENI. V lost 1 base, J lost 5 bases, and 7 bases stayed unmatched. The CDR3 nucleotides read TGTGCCAGCTCACCACTGCGACAGGGGGCGTTGACCGGGGAGCTGTTTTTT. Its protein is CASSPLRQGALTGELFF.

The chain has TRBV10-2 and TRBJ2-7, with 14 bases identical to TRBD2. Germline lookup yields CDR1 WSHSY and CDR2 SAAADI. The junction had 9 bases not matched to a gene; V was cut back by 6 bases and J by 5 bases. The CDR3 runs to 16 residues. CDR3 DNA sequence: TGCGCCAGCAGCGCCGGACTAGCGGGAGGAGGAGACGAGCAGTACTTC. It codes for CASSAGLAGGGDEQYF.

This clone was observed a few times. The V gene is TRBV9, the J gene TRBJ1-4; TRBD1 might be the D (5 bases). This CDR3 spans 14 amino acids. Per germline, CDR1 SGDLS and CDR2 YYNGEE. V was pared by 3 bases and J by 12 bases, with 18 bases between. The CDR3 region has the DNA TGTGCCAGCAGCGCTGCTCCGGCGCAGGGCGAACTGTTTTTT. It yields the protein CASSAAPAQGELFF.

The gene calls are TRBV5-4 and TRBJ2-7, with TRBD1 matching over 10 bases. The length of the CDR3 is 13 residues. Germline-derived CDR1 and CDR2 are SGHNT and YYREEE (reference sequence). The trim removed 5 bases at V and 7 bases at J, leaving 6 bases unmatched. CDR3: CASSRQGAGEQYF. The CDR3 bases are TGTGCCAGCAGTAGACAGGGGGCGGGGGAGCAGTACTTC.

The rearrangement uses TRBV27 and TRBJ1-5; D might be TRBD1 (6 bases). The V gene's germline CDR1 is MNHEY and CDR2 SMNVEV (reference sequence). V dropped 5 bases and J dropped 6 bases, with 20 bases sitting between them. The CDR3 contains 16 residues. The CDR3: CASSLLGGGAIQPQHF. CDR3 in DNA: TGTGCCAGCAGTCTCCTAGGAGGGGGGGCTATTCAGCCCCAGCATTTT.

This chain uses TRBV29-1 with TRBJ1-5; 10 nucleotides agree with TRBD1. Germline CDR1 is SQVTM and CDR2 is ANQGSEA. CDR3 size: 15 residues. J lost 0 bases, V lost 6 bases, and 5 bases had no gene match. The CDR3 is CSVKDRGNSNQPQHF. The CDR3 nucleotides read TGCAGCGTGAAGGACAGGGGGAATAGCAATCAGCCCCAGCATTTT.

This chain joins TRBV9 and TRBJ2-1; TRBD2 matches at 12 bases. The ends lost 3 bases at V and 8 bases at J; junction bases unmatched: 12. In germline, CDR1 is SGDLS, CDR2 YYNGEE. The CDR3 totals 17 residues. CDR3 nucleotides: TGTGCCAGCAGCGCTGACTCTAGCGGGAGGGCCGACGATGAGCAGTTCTTC. As protein: CASSADSSGRADDEQFF.